Shown below are 19 T cell receptor beta chains from a single sample sequenced in a study of cytomegalovirus exposure and HLA in healthy donors. The study ran its PCR with 60 Vbeta and 13 Jbeta primers. Produced via immunoSEQ multiplex PCR; TCRdb's table is partial and in-frame only. The sample includes around 130,000 clones, around 83% of them seen just once. What was sequenced was PBMCs. Source of these receptors: a woman aged 18-29 years in good health and CMV-seropositive.

Points on this clone: The junction and the germline gene differ at one end; a read error may be behind it. This CDR3 reads CASGLAGGSGNTIYF. The CDR3 DNA reads TGTGCCAGCGGTTTGGCAGGGGGCTCTGGAAACACCATATATTTT. The V and J genes are TRBV27 and TRBJ1-3, with TRBD1 matching 7 bases. The germline V gene has CDR1 MNHEY and CDR2 SMNVEV (reference sequence). The CDR3 length is 15 residues.

A note on this clone: This sample also contains other DNA sequences that code for the same CDR3. The V call is TRBV27, the J call TRBJ1-1; a possible D gene is TRBD1 (5 bases). The CDR3 has 14 residues. Germline-derived CDR1 and CDR2 are MNHEY and SMNVEV (reference sequence). V was trimmed by 4 bases and J by 0 bases, leaving 9 bases between them. The CDR3 protein is CASSWRGMNTEAFF. The DNA for the CDR3 is TGTGCCAGCAGTTGGCGGGGGATGAACACTGAAGCTTTCTTT.

The chain joins TRBV9 to TRBJ2-1, with D possibly matching TRBD2 (5 bases). Germline CDR1 and CDR2: SGDLS and YYNGEE. This CDR3 region has 13 residues. Trimming shortened V by 4 bases and J by 13 bases, and 18 bases separated the two germline ends. The CDR3 DNA follows: TGTGCCAGCAGCTCCAGAGGGTCCGGGTCTCAGTTCTTC. Protein: CASSSRGSGSQFF. The full variable domain, its missing parts supplied by reference TRBV9 and TRBJ2-1, is DSGVTQTPKHLITATGQRVTLRCSPRSGDLSVYWYQQSLDQGLQFLIQYYNGEERAKGNILERFSAQQFPDLHSELNLSSLELGDSALYFCASSSRGSGSQFFGPGTRLTVL.

This clone appeared a few times. V and J are TRBV15 and TRBJ2-3; TRBD1 might be the D (5 bases). The CDR3 spans 14 residues. Looked up from germline, CDR1 is LNHNV and CDR2 is YYDKDF (reference sequence). V was trimmed by 0 bases and J by 3 bases, leaving 7 bases between them. DNA of the CDR3: TGTGCCACCAGCAGAGATGGGGCGACAGATACGCAGTATTTT. Encoded protein: CATSRDGATDTQYF.

Relative to its sample, this clone is medium-sized. The CDR3 protein is CASRGSSGYTF. The CDR3 DNA is TGTGCCAGCAGGGGGAGCTCTGGCTACACCTTC. The chain is built from TRBV2 and TRBJ1-2, with D uncertain. Deletions cut 6 bases from V and 7 bases from J, with 9 bases between. Germline V gives CDR1 SNHLY, CDR2 FYNNEI. CDR3 size: 11 residues.

The chain links TRBV10-1 to TRBJ2-7; 11 bases align to TRBD1. CDR3 length: 15 residues. Germline values: CDR1 WNHNN, CDR2 SYGVQD (reference sequence). V dropped 3 bases and J dropped 3; count of bases not matched to a gene: 4. The CDR3 DNA reads as TGCGCCAGCAGTGATGGGACAGGGGGTCTCTACGAGCAGTACTTC. Protein sequence: CASSDGTGGLYEQYF.

This clone was observed a handful of times. The gene calls are TRBV30 and TRBJ2-3, with unresolved D. Deletions cut 0 bases from V and 5 bases from J, with 9 bases between. The CDR3 extends over 13 amino acids. The germline V gene encodes CDR1 GTSNPN and CDR2 SVGIG (reference sequence). The CDR3 DNA sequence: TGTGCCTGGAGTGTAGATCGGGTAGATACGCAGTATTTT. It encodes CAWSVDRVDTQYF. Filled out from reference TRBV30 and TRBJ2-3, the complete variable domain reads SQTIHQWPATLVQPVGSPLSLECTVEGTSNPNLYWYRQAAGRGLQLLFYSVGIGQISSEVPQNLSASRPQDRQFILSSKKLLLSDSGFYLCAWSVDRVDTQYFGPGTRLTVL.

V usage is TRBV7-7 and J usage is TRBJ2-2; 12 bases are shared with TRBD1. V was clipped by 5 bases and J by 1 base; unmatched bases: 8. There are 18 residues in the CDR3. CDR1 is SSHAT, CDR2 FNYEAQ, per germline (reference sequence). CDR3 sequence: CASSDRDRGPLNTGELFF. The CDR3 DNA reads TGTGCCAGCAGCGACCGGGACAGGGGGCCCCTGAACACCGGGGAGCTGTTTTTT.

The chain employs TRBV13 and TRBJ1-2; 8 nucleotides agree with TRBD1. The germline V gene has CDR1 PRHDT and CDR2 FYEKMQ (reference sequence). The CDR3 length is 16 residues. Losses at the gene ends were 5 bases for V and 1 base for J; bases not matched to a gene: 9. The CDR3 reads CASSPAGQDFNYGYTF. The CDR3 coding sequence is TGTGCCAGCAGCCCGGCGGGACAGGACTTTAACTATGGCTACACCTTC. Full variable domain (remainder filled in from reference TRBV13 and TRBJ1-2): AAGVIQSPRHLIKEKRETATLKCYPIPRHDTVYWYQQGPGQDPQFLISFYEKMQSDKGSIPDRFSAQQFSDYHSELNMSSLELGDSALYFCASSPAGQDFNYGYTFGSGTRLTVV.

The rearrangement uses TRBV5-4 and TRBJ2-5; maybe TRBD1 (6 bases). The CDR3 has 15 amino acids. V was trimmed by 0 bases and J by 4 bases, leaving 13 bases between them. The V gene's germline CDR1 is SGHNT and CDR2 YYREEE (reference sequence). Here the CDR3 DNA reads TGTGCCAGCAGCTTGGGCAGGGGTGTTGGAGAGACCCAGTACTTC. This translates into CASSLGRGVGETQYF.

The chain has TRBV6-6 and TRBJ2-1, with TRBD1 as a possible D gene (6 bases). V gave up 6 bases and J gave up 9 bases, with 12 bases separating them. The CDR3 is made up of 12 amino acids. The germline V gene has CDR1 MNHNY and CDR2 SVGAGI (reference sequence). As DNA, the CDR3 is TGTGCCAGCAGGGTACAGGGAATTGAGCAGTTCTTC. It specifies CASRVQGIEQFF.

The chain employs TRBV5-1 and TRBJ2-3; 10 positions match TRBD2. Trimming cost V 0 bases and J 1 base; bases outside gene matches: 2. CDR3 size: 16 residues. Germline CDR1 is SGHRS and CDR2 is YFSETQ. The CDR3 is CASSLALAGGTDTQYF. CDR3 in DNA: TGCGCCAGCAGCTTGGCCCTAGCGGGGGGCACAGATACGCAGTATTTT.

The chain combines TRBV2 with TRBJ1-3; TRBD1 is a possible D gene (5 bases). This CDR3 is 13 amino acids long. Germline V CDR1 and CDR2: SNHLY, FYNNEI. With 3 bases removed from V and 2 bases from J, the gap between germline ends came to 5 bases. The chain's CDR3 is CASSDRAGNTIYF. CDR3 nucleotide sequence: TGTGCCAGCAGTGACAGGGCTGGAAACACCATATATTTT. Based on the CDR3 plus reference TRBV2 and TRBJ1-3, the full variable domain is EPEVTQTPSHQVTQMGQEVILRCVPISNHLYFYWYRQILGQKVEFLVSFYNNEISEKSEIFDDQFSVERPDGSNFTLKIRSTKLEDSAMYFCASSDRAGNTIYFGEGSWLTVV.

This clone was observed a single time. This sequence joins TRBV30 and TRBJ1-2, with a possible D match to TRBD1 (6 bases). The CDR3 totals 14 residues. Germline V gene data show CDR1 as GTSNPN and CDR2 as SVGIG (reference sequence). Trimming stripped 4 bases from V and 2 bases from J, with 14 bases between. CDR3 DNA sequence: TGTGCCTGGATACGACAGGCCGGGAACTATGGCTACACCTTC. Translated, it gives CAWIRQAGNYGYTF.

This chain links TRBV6-1 with TRBJ2-5, with D unclear. Per germline, CDR1 MNHNS and CDR2 SASEGT. CDR3 length: 13 residues. V was trimmed by 7 bases and J by 1 base, leaving 10 bases between them. The CDR3 region has the DNA TGTGCCAGCAATGGCGGATTCCAAGAGACCCAGTACTTC. Amino acid sequence: CASNGGFQETQYF.

V gene TRBV7-9 combines with J gene TRBJ2-7; TRBD1 matches at 9 bases. The trim removed 6 bases at V and 3 bases at J, leaving 3 bases unmatched. The CDR3 has 13 amino acids. Germline CDR1 reads SEHNR; CDR2 reads FQNEAQ (reference sequence). CDR3 sequence (DNA): TGTGCCAGCAGTAGGGACAGGGACTACGAGCAGTACTTC. It encodes CASSRDRDYEQYF.

The chain couples TRBV9 to TRBJ2-5, with D possibly being TRBD1 (6 bases). CDR3 length: 15 residues. The germline gives CDR1 SGDLS, CDR2 YYNGEE. V dropped 1 base and J dropped 1 base, with 11 bases sitting between them. CDR3 residues: CASSVFGQPQETQYF. The CDR3 bases are TGTGCCAGCAGCGTATTCGGACAGCCCCAAGAGACCCAGTACTTC. The whole variable domain, remainder taken from reference TRBV9 and TRBJ2-5, is DSGVTQTPKHLITATGQRVTLRCSPRSGDLSVYWYQQSLDQGLQFLIQYYNGEERAKGNILERFSAQQFPDLHSELNLSSLELGDSALYFCASSVFGQPQETQYFGPGTRLLVL.

There are a few counts of this clone. V and J are TRBV9 and TRBJ1-4; D not resolved. The CDR3 loop spans 14 amino acids. Germline loops: CDR1 SGDLS, CDR2 YYNGEE. V lost 0 bases to trimming and J lost 8 bases, with 11 bases between them. CDR3 sequence: CASSVDPAAEKLFF. The CDR3 coding sequence is TGTGCCAGCAGCGTAGATCCGGCGGCGGAAAAACTGTTTTTT.

The rearrangement uses TRBV7-2 and TRBJ2-7, with 11 bases identical to TRBD2. Trimming took 6 bases from V and 3 from J; bases not matched to a gene: 4. This CDR3 contains 14 residues. Per germline, CDR1 SGHTA and CDR2 FQGNSA. CDR3 sequence reads: CASSSSGGRYEQYF. The DNA of the CDR3 is TGTGCCAGCAGTTCTAGCGGGGGGCGCTACGAGCAGTACTTC.